This record looks at one T cell receptor (beta chain) sequence and its context. TCRdb re-called the 5' RACE reads, yielding one record per CDR3 amino acid sequence without DNA. The sample has hundreds of thousands of distinct CDR3 sequences; the top ten hold 4.2%. This sample was included in a study of T cells expressing NK-cell markers. The germline V gene encodes CDR1 MDHEN and CDR2 SYDVKM. The CDR3 extends over 16 amino acids. Sequenced material: blood T cells: a sorted CD56 or NKG2C T cell subset, CD4+ or CD8+ T cells, or bulk PBMC T cells (not recorded which). The clonotype comes from a woman between 18 and 70 years old in good health. The rearrangement links TRBV28 to TRBJ2-3; TCRdb reports TRBD2, a call that lacks DNA to check it against. This chain's CDR3 is CASSLRLGGPTDTQYF.